Following are 32 T cell receptor beta chains from one sample sequenced in a study of T cells in Graves' hyperthyroidism and ophthalmopathy (dated by TCRdb to the late 2010s). Library method: multiplex PCR. The data were produced on an Illumina HiSeq 2000. TCR beta CDR3 regions were amplified from RNA transcripts. The TCR CDR3 was subjected to a first round of RT-PCR using the HTBI primer set and the Qiagen OneStep RT-PCR kit. The public reads were run again by TCRdb, first through fastp at Q25 and then through MiXCR, and only productive beta chains were kept. All rows with the same CDR3 protein become a single entry with the most common DNA and genes. The sample table shows approximately 690,000 distinct CDR3 sequences, and approximately 15% are seen once. Around 12% of the sample belongs to the ten largest clones. Material for sequencing was blood. Every receptor here comes from a woman aged 45 to 65 with Graves' ophthalmopathy.

This clonotype has a count of ten or more. The chain recombines TRBV18 with TRBJ2-7; TRBD2 agrees at 11 bases. Per the germline V gene, CDR1 is KGHSH and CDR2 is LQKENI. Losses at the gene ends were 3 bases for V and 5 bases for J; bases not matched to a gene: 6. The CDR3 is 15 amino acids. The CDR3 protein is CASSPLAGGPHEQYF. DNA for the CDR3: TGTGCCAGCTCACCGTTAGCGGGAGGGCCCCACGAGCAGTACTTC.

This chain joins TRBV28 and TRBJ2-5; D might be TRBD1 (5 bases). V dropped 4 bases and J dropped 9 bases, with 21 bases sitting between them. Germline assignment: CDR1 MDHEN and CDR2 SYDVKM. The CDR3 covers 15 residues. CDR3 nucleotide sequence: TGTGCCAGCAGTTACGGACAAAGCGACCTAGGGGCCCAGTACTTC. It is translated as CASSYGQSDLGAQYF.

The table lists this clonotype with many counts. This sequence joins TRBV20-1 and TRBJ2-1; D may be TRBD1 (6 bases). The CDR3 loop spans 16 amino acids. CDR1 and CDR2 from the germline V gene are DFQATT and SNEGSKA (reference sequence). V lost 1 base to trimming and J lost 4 bases, with 17 bases between them. CDR3: CSARAQGPFRYNEQFF. CDR3 in DNA: TGCAGTGCTAGAGCTCAGGGGCCCTTCCGGTACAATGAGCAGTTCTTC.

This clonotype was recorded many times. This chain joins TRBV2 and TRBJ2-7, with TRBD1 identical over 11 bases. The CDR3 is 15 amino acids. Germline loops: CDR1 SNHLY, CDR2 FYNNEI. Germline trimming cut 6 bases from V and 2 bases from J; bases unmatched to any gene: 6. DNA of the CDR3: TGTGCCAGCAGATCCGGGACAGGGGGTACCTACGAGCAGTACTTC. Its translation is CASRSGTGGTYEQYF.

This clonotype has a handful of counts. The chain has TRBV7-9 and TRBJ2-1, with D hard to call. The CDR3 length is 17 residues. The germline V gene has CDR1 SEHNR and CDR2 FQNEAQ (reference sequence). V dropped 5 bases and J dropped 4 bases, with 21 bases sitting between them. The CDR3 coding sequence is TGTGCCAGCAGCCCCGAATTTAGTACCCGAACTTACAATGAGCAGTTCTTC. Translating gives CASSPEFSTRTYNEQFF.

A few counts support this clonotype. The chain combines TRBV4-2 with TRBJ2-1; tentative D call: TRBD2 (6 bases). The CDR3 loop spans 17 amino acids. The germline V and J ends were trimmed by 4 bases and 4 bases, with 20 bases remaining between them. CDR1 is LGHNA, CDR2 YNFKEQ, per germline. The CDR3 region has the DNA TGTGCCAGCAGCCGAGGGGATGGCGGGAACACATACAATGAGCAGTTCTTC. Protein sequence: CASSRGDGGNTYNEQFF.

Concerning this clonotype: This could be a read error, since a much larger clone is one nucleotide away. J is TRBJ1-1 and V is TRBV12-3 or TRBV12-4; unclear D gene. V shed 2 bases and J shed 2 bases, with 18 bases lying between them. This CDR3 has 17 residues. Written as DNA, the CDR3 is TGTGCCAGCAGTTTAATGATATCCGGACTCATAAACACTGAAGCTTTCTTT. Its protein is CASSLMISGLINTEAFF.

In this sample, this clonotype turned up many times. The chain recombines TRBV2 with TRBJ2-3, with 7 bases identical to TRBD2. V shed 5 bases, J shed 1 base, and the junction held 15 bases outside the gene matches. The CDR3 loop spans 18 amino acids. Germline V gene data show CDR1 as SNHLY and CDR2 as FYNNEI. In nucleotides, the CDR3 is TGTGCCAGCAGTCGTTACTCAAGCGGGAAGGTGGGCACAGATACGCAGTATTTT. Its translation: CASSRYSSGKVGTDTQYF.

The table lists this clonotype with many counts. The V gene is TRBV20-1, the J gene TRBJ2-3; 8 bases are shared with TRBD1. The CDR3 runs 13 residues. Per germline, CDR1 DFQATT and CDR2 SNEGSKA (reference sequence). The ends lost 5 bases at V and 3 bases at J; junction bases unmatched: 4. Here the CDR3 DNA reads TGCAGTGCTCGGACAGGGTTTACAGATACGCAGTATTTT. Amino acids: CSARTGFTDTQYF.

There are many counts of this clonotype. The chain recombines TRBV5-1 with TRBJ2-5; the D is unclear. Per germline, CDR1 SGHRS and CDR2 YFSETQ. This CDR3 spans 16 amino acids. V lost 1 base and J lost 3, with 16 bases in between. CDR3 coding DNA: TGCGCCAGCAGCTTGACCGCTCACCGACGGGAAGAGACCCAGTACTTC. Amino acids: CASSLTAHRREETQYF.

This clonotype was found many times. The chain links TRBV19 to TRBJ1-2; TRBD1 matches 10 bases. The J segment lost 6 bases and the V segment lost 4 bases, leaving 8 bases of the junction unmatched. CDR3 size: 15 residues. The germline V gene has CDR1 LNHDA and CDR2 SQIVND (reference sequence). This CDR3 reads CASSRPWDRGDGYTF. In DNA form, the CDR3 reads TGTGCCAGTAGTAGGCCTTGGGACAGGGGTGATGGCTACACCTTC. Full variable domain (rest looked up from reference TRBV19 and TRBJ1-2): DGGITQSPKYLFRKEGQNVTLSCEQNLNHDAMYWYRQDPGQGLRLIYYSQIVNDFQKGDIAEGYSVSREKKESFPLTVTSAQKNPTAFYLCASSRPWDRGDGYTFGSGTRLTVV.

This clonotype has a handful of counts. Germline and junction disagree at one end, which may indicate a read error. The chain couples TRBV20-1 to TRBJ2-7; 12 positions match TRBD2. CDR1 and CDR2 (germline): DFQATT, SNEGSKA (reference sequence). CDR3 length: 14 residues. CDR3 bases: TGCGGTGCTCGACTAGCGGGAGCCCCCTACGAGCAGTACTTC. Its protein product is CGARLAGAPYEQYF.

The V gene is TRBV29-1, the J gene TRBJ1-5; D gene unclear. This CDR3 has 13 residues. V shed 2 bases and J shed 0 bases, with 5 bases lying between them. Germline CDR1 and CDR2: SQVTM and ANQGSEA. The CDR3, as DNA: TGCAGCGTTGAAACAGATAGCAATCAGCCCCAGCATTTT. The encoded protein is CSVETDSNQPQHF.

This clonotype was found many times. The chain recombines TRBV18 with TRBJ2-1; 9 nucleotides match TRBD1. The CDR3 has 16 residues. The ends lost 0 bases at V and 6 bases at J; junction bases unmatched: 6. Germline values: CDR1 KGHSH, CDR2 LQKENI. CDR3 in DNA: TGTGCCAGCTCACCACCTGGGACAGGGAATTCCAATGAGCAGTTCTTC. Amino acids: CASSPPGTGNSNEQFF.

This clonotype was recorded at least ten times. This chain links TRBV20-1 with TRBJ2-7, with 7 bases fitting TRBD2. Germline CDR1 DFQATT, CDR2 SNEGSKA (reference sequence). CDR3 size: 14 residues. Trimming took 3 bases from V and 3 from J; bases not matched to a gene: 8. The CDR3: CSASVRENYYEQYF. The CDR3 DNA is TGCAGTGCTAGTGTGCGGGAGAATTACTACGAGCAGTACTTC.

This clonotype was recorded at least ten times. The genes are TRBV24-1 and TRBJ1-5; D is undetermined. The V end was cut by 5 bases, the J end by 3 bases, with 10 bases between. The germline CDR1 and CDR2 sequences are KGHDR and SFDVKD. This CDR3 is 14 amino acids long. CDR3 coding DNA: TGTGCCACCAGTGGTCCAGCCAACAATCAGCCCCAGCATTTT. It codes for CATSGPANNQPQHF.

This chain connects TRBV5-4 to TRBJ1-2; 9 bases fit TRBD1. The CDR3 length is 17 residues. Germline loops: CDR1 SGHNT, CDR2 YYREEE (reference sequence). V gave up 0 bases and J gave up 7 bases; unmatched junction bases: 13. The chain's CDR3 is CASSLDPPGQGIFGYTF. Here the CDR3 DNA reads TGTGCCAGCAGCTTGGACCCGCCGGGACAGGGTATTTTTGGCTACACCTTC.

This clonotype was picked up a small number of times. The chain couples TRBV7-9 to TRBJ2-5, with D perhaps being TRBD1 or TRBD2 (6 bases each). The CDR3 length is 14 residues. Looked up from germline, CDR1 is SEHNR and CDR2 is FQNEAQ (reference sequence). The V end lost 7 bases, the J end lost 3 bases, and 15 bases lay between the germline ends. Here the CDR3 reads CASTPGATEETQYF. The CDR3 nucleotides read TGTGCCAGCACGCCGGGGGCGACGGAAGAGACCCAGTACTTC.

This clonotype was counted at least ten times. This sequence joins TRBV12-3 or TRBV12-4 and TRBJ2-4; unclear D gene. The V gene lost 9 bases and the J gene lost 8 bases, with 17 bases spanning the gap. The CDR3 totals 13 residues. The CDR3 DNA is TGTGCCAGTAGGGCGGCACAACTCTACATTCAGTACTTC. Its translation is CASRAAQLYIQYF.

The sample holds many counts of this clonotype. The rearrangement links TRBV7-3 to TRBJ2-1; 14 positions match TRBD2. The CDR3 has 17 amino acids. V lost 6 bases and J lost 6; bases outside the gene matches: 10. Per germline, CDR1 SGHTA and CDR2 FQGTGA. This CDR3 is CASRPPGTSGSGNEQFF. In nucleotides, the CDR3 is TGTGCCAGCAGACCACCCGGGACTAGCGGGAGCGGCAATGAGCAGTTCTTC.

With respect to this clonotype: Its ends do not fully match the called genes, so a read error is possible. The chain employs TRBV6-2 or TRBV6-3 and TRBJ1-1; D unresolved. This CDR3 has 14 amino acids. In germline, CDR1 is MNHEY, CDR2 SVGEGT. The CDR3 reads CAGSYERRNTEAFF. The CDR3 nucleotides read TGTGCCGGCAGTTACGAGCGGAGGAACACTGAAGCTTTCTTT.

The V gene is TRBV20-1, the J gene TRBJ1-3; D unclear. Germline V gene sequence: CDR1 DFQATT, CDR2 SNEGSKA (reference sequence). The germline V and J ends were trimmed by 7 bases and 7 bases, with 17 bases remaining between them. The CDR3 has 13 residues. CDR3 DNA sequence: TGCAGTGTTTTGGAACGAGCGGCGAACACCATATATTTT. Its translation is CSVLERAANTIYF.

The rearrangement uses TRBV19 and TRBJ2-1; 8 nucleotides match TRBD2. J lost 7 bases, V lost 2 bases, and 10 bases had no gene match. Germline CDR1 reads LNHDA; CDR2 reads SQIVND (reference sequence). The CDR3 loop spans 16 amino acids. CDR3 loop: CASSISPAGEGNEQFF. The CDR3, as DNA: TGTGCCAGTAGTATAAGTCCAGCGGGAGAAGGTAATGAGCAGTTCTTC.

A few counts support this clonotype. The rearrangement uses TRBV27 and TRBJ1-1; D possibly corresponds to TRBD1 (5 bases). This CDR3 spans 14 amino acids. CDR1 and CDR2 (germline): MNHEY, SMNVEV (reference sequence). V lost 5 bases to trimming and J lost 6 bases, with 16 bases between them. In DNA form, the CDR3 reads TGTGCCAGCAGTCTAAGAGGGGCCAGCTCTGAAGCTTTCTTT. This codes for CASSLRGASSEAFF.

This clonotype has at least ten counts. This sequence joins TRBV7-2 and TRBJ2-3; TRBD2 aligns across 9 bases. The CDR3 has 15 residues. Germline trimming cut 3 bases from V and 2 bases from J; bases unmatched to any gene: 3. Per germline, CDR1 SGHTA and CDR2 FQGNSA. CDR3 DNA: TGTGCCAGCAGCTTTACTAGCGGGTACACAGATACGCAGTATTTT. It yields the protein CASSFTSGYTDTQYF.

This chain connects TRBV28 to TRBJ2-2; no definite D call. With 6 bases removed from V and 1 base from J, the gap between germline ends came to 6 bases. The CDR3 totals 13 residues. Germline V gene sequence: CDR1 MDHEN, CDR2 SYDVKM. The CDR3 is CASSNRNTGELFF. The CDR3 DNA is TGTGCCAGCAGCAACCGGAACACCGGGGAGCTGTTTTTT.

This clonotype occurred many times. V gene TRBV15 combines with J gene TRBJ2-3; D possibly uses TRBD1 or TRBD2 (5 bases each). The CDR3 is 14 amino acids. CDR1 LNHNV and CDR2 YYDKDF come from the germline V gene (reference sequence). V was shortened by 1 base and J by 6 bases, with 11 bases between the two germline ends. The CDR3 loop is CATSRGFGADTQYF. In DNA, the CDR3 is TGTGCCACCAGCAGAGGATTCGGGGCGGATACGCAGTATTTT.

Comment on this clonotype: Given a much more abundant clone one base away, this may be a read error. The genes are TRBV12-3 or TRBV12-4 and TRBJ1-5; possibly TRBD1 for D (6 bases). V lost 6 bases to trimming and J lost 7 bases, with 19 bases between them. This CDR3 spans 15 amino acids. The CDR3 sequence is CASRLDRSPGQPQHF. The DNA for the CDR3 is TGTGCCAGCAGACTAGACAGGAGCCCGGGGCAGCCCCAGCATTTT.

This rearrangement joins TRBV24-1 to TRBJ1-5; D call uncertain. V lost 4 bases to trimming and J lost 5 bases, with 5 bases between them. The CDR3 totals 12 residues. CDR1 and CDR2 (germline): KGHDR, SFDVKD. Here the CDR3 DNA reads TGTGCCACCAGTGAGCAGGATCAGCCCCAGCATTTT. It yields the protein CATSEQDQPQHF.

This clonotype was counted ten times or more. The chain carries TRBV6-2 or TRBV6-3 and TRBJ2-7, with 12 bases aligning to TRBD2. This CDR3 has 17 residues. After removal of 6 bases from V and 2 bases from J, the junction contained 11 bases not matched to a gene. Germline V gene sequence: CDR1 MNHEY, CDR2 SVGEGT. The CDR3 region has the DNA TGTGCCAGCAGAAACCGACTAGCGGGAGCGAACGCCTACGAGCAGTACTTC. Translation gives CASRNRLAGANAYEQYF.

This clonotype showed up many times. The rearrangement joins TRBV20-1 to TRBJ2-1; 9 positions match TRBD2. The V and J ends lost 5 bases and 0 bases, in that order; junction bases with no gene match: 2. Germline-derived CDR1 and CDR2 are DFQATT and SNEGSKA (reference sequence). This CDR3 is built from 14 residues. The CDR3 protein is CSAVSGGSYNEQFF. CDR3 bases: TGCAGTGCTGTTAGCGGGGGCTCCTACAATGAGCAGTTCTTC.

This clonotype came up many times. The chain joins TRBV7-9 to TRBJ1-1; 7 nucleotides match TRBD1. The CDR3 totals 13 residues. The germline V gene has CDR1 SEHNR and CDR2 FQNEAQ (reference sequence). J gave up 5 bases and V 8 bases, and 8 bases lay outside the gene matches. DNA of the CDR3: TGTGCCAGCGTTGACAGGGTAGGGACTGAAGCTTTCTTT. Protein: CASVDRVGTEAFF.